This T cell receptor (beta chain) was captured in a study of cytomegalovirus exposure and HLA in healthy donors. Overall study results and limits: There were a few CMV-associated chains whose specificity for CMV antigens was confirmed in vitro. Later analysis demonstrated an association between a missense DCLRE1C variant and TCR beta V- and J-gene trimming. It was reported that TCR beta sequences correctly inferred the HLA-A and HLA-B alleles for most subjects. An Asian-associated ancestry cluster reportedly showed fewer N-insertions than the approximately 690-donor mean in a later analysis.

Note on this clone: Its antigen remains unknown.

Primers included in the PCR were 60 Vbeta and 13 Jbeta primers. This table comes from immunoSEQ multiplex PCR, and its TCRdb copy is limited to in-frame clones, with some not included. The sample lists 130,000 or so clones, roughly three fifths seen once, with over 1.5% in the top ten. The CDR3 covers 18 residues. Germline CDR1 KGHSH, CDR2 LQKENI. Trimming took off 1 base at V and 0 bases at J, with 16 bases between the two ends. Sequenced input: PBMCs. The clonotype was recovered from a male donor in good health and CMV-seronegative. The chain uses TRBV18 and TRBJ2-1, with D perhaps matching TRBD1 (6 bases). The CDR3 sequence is CASSPQRRDTNSYNEQFF. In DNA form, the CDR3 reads TGTGCCAGCTCACCACAACGCCGGGACACAAACTCCTACAATGAGCAGTTCTTC.